This passage covers 21 T cell receptor beta chains from one sample sequenced in a study of identical twins. TCRdb re-analysed the 5' RACE reads in MiXCR, keeping a single row per CDR3 protein. The table has 1.5 million to 2 million distinct CDR3 sequences, less than 40% seen once; the top ten hold roughly 0.3%. What was sequenced was cord blood. Receptors were obtained from a newborn girl in good health.

This clonotype was detected only a few times. The chain carries TRBV11-2 and TRBJ1-2; maybe TRBD1 (5 bases). V gave up 5 bases and J gave up 5 bases, with 24 bases separating them. Germline V gene data show CDR1 as SGHAT and CDR2 as FQNNGV. This CDR3 has 17 amino acids. The DNA of the CDR3 is TGTGCCAGCAGCCCAACCCAGGGTCGGAGGCCTTTTTATGGCTACACCTTC. Translated, it gives CASSPTQGRRPFYGYTF. The full variable domain, its missing parts supplied by reference TRBV11-2 and TRBJ1-2, is EAGVAQSPRYKIIEKRQSVAFWCNPISGHATLYWYQQILGQGPKLLIQFQNNGVVDDSQLPKDRFSAERLKGVDSTLKIQPAKLEDSAVYLCASSPTQGRRPFYGYTFGSGTRLTVV.

This clonotype was picked up a small number of times. The V gene is TRBV20-1, the J gene TRBJ2-7; 8 bases match TRBD2. Germline V gene lookup returns CDR1 DFQATT and CDR2 SNEGSKA (reference sequence). The CDR3 has 15 amino acids. The ends lost 2 bases at V and 5 bases at J; junction bases unmatched: 11. The CDR3 loop is CSARPTKRGPHEQYF. In nucleotides, the CDR3 is TGCAGTGCTAGACCGACCAAGCGGGGGCCTCACGAGCAGTACTTC.

The CDR3 reads CASSELAYNEQYF. The CDR3 coding sequence is TGTGCCAGCAGTGAACTAGCCTACAATGAGCAGTACTTC. The gene calls are TRBV2 and TRBJ2-7; D is perhaps TRBD2 (5 bases). The germline CDR1 and CDR2 sequences are SNHLY and FYNNEI. The CDR3 runs 13 residues. Trimming left V 2 bases short and J 7 bases short, with 12 bases between.

V usage is TRBV4-2 and J usage is TRBJ1-2; the D is unclear. Germline V gene sequence: CDR1 LGHNA, CDR2 YNFKEQ. Trimming left V 0 bases short and J 5 bases short, with 13 bases between. The CDR3 extends over 15 amino acids. The CDR3 bases are TGTGCCAGCAGCCAAGATTTGAAGGCCGTTTATGGCTACACCTTC. Its translation: CASSQDLKAVYGYTF.

The chain joins TRBV29-1 to TRBJ2-5; tentatively, D is TRBD1 (6 bases). V was trimmed by 6 bases and J by 13 bases, leaving 21 bases between them. Germline CDR1 is SQVTM and CDR2 is ANQGSEA. The CDR3 has 12 residues. As DNA, the CDR3 is TGCAGCGTCGGCGGACAGACCTACGAGCGGTACTTC. It specifies CSVGGQTYERYF.

The V and J genes are TRBV5-6 and TRBJ1-4; possible D gene TRBD1, 6 bases. Germline lookup yields CDR1 SGHDT and CDR2 YYEEEE. The CDR3 runs 12 residues. V was trimmed by 2 bases and J by 13 bases, leaving 12 bases between them. DNA for the CDR3: TGTGCCAGCAGCTTTGACAGGCGAGGACTGTTTTTT. Translation: CASSFDRRGLFF.

The V call is TRBV12-3 or TRBV12-4, the J call TRBJ2-3; TRBD2 agrees at 7 bases. Losses at the gene ends were 1 base for V and 1 base for J; bases not matched to a gene: 5. The CDR3 runs 16 residues. The CDR3 sequence: CASSLGAGVRTDTQYF. The DNA of the CDR3 is TGTGCCAGCAGTTTAGGGGCGGGAGTTCGCACAGATACGCAGTATTTT.

This chain connects TRBV28 to TRBJ2-1; D might be TRBD2 (6 bases). The germline gives CDR1 MDHEN, CDR2 SYDVKM. This CDR3 spans 14 amino acids. Trimming took off 5 bases at V and 5 bases at J, with 13 bases between the two ends. The CDR3 region is CASSPPGLDNEQFF. CDR3 nucleotide sequence: TGTGCCAGCAGTCCGCCGGGACTGGACAATGAGCAGTTCTTC.

This clonotype was counted at least ten times. V gene TRBV7-2 combines with J gene TRBJ2-3, with 12 bases that match TRBD2. Germline CDR1 reads SGHTA; CDR2 reads FQGNSA. V trimming: 6 bases; J trimming: 4 bases; junction bases outside the gene matches: 5. This CDR3 is built from 15 residues. The CDR3 reads CASSFLAGGPDTQYF. CDR3 coding DNA: TGTGCCAGCAGTTTTCTAGCGGGAGGGCCAGATACGCAGTATTTT.

The J gene is TRBJ2-3, the V gene TRBV20-1; 10 positions match TRBD2. CDR1 is DFQATT, CDR2 SNEGSKA, per germline (reference sequence). The CDR3 contains 14 residues. J was trimmed by 2 bases and V by 6 bases; bases with no gene match: 5. CDR3 sequence: CSALLAGYTDTQYF. CDR3 sequence (DNA): TGCAGTGCGCTACTAGCGGGATACACAGATACGCAGTATTTT.

CDR3 residues: CASRMYGQPQHF. The CDR3 bases are TGTGCCAGCAGGATGTATGGTCAGCCCCAGCATTTT. The V and J genes are TRBV28 and TRBJ1-5; no clear D gene. V gave up 6 bases and J gave up 6 bases, with 9 bases separating them. In germline, CDR1 is MDHEN, CDR2 SYDVKM. CDR3 length: 12 residues.

The rearrangement uses TRBV28 and TRBJ2-5; TRBD1 is a possible D gene (5 bases). Germline values: CDR1 MDHEN, CDR2 SYDVKM. V gave up 6 bases and J gave up 0 bases, with 14 bases separating them. This CDR3 is built from 15 residues. This chain's CDR3 is CASRAAGLYQETQYF. In DNA form, the CDR3 reads TGTGCCAGCAGGGCGGCAGGGTTGTACCAAGAGACCCAGTACTTC.

The chain recombines TRBV2 with TRBJ1-2; D ambiguous. This CDR3 is built from 14 residues. Germline loops: CDR1 SNHLY, CDR2 FYNNEI. V dropped 6 bases and J dropped 1 base, with 12 bases sitting between them. CDR3 protein: CASRALRDNYGYTF. CDR3 DNA: TGTGCCAGCAGAGCCCTGAGGGATAACTATGGCTACACCTTC. The full variable domain, its missing parts supplied by reference TRBV2 and TRBJ1-2, is EPEVTQTPSHQVTQMGQEVILRCVPISNHLYFYWYRQILGQKVEFLVSFYNNEISEKSEIFDDQFSVERPDGSNFTLKIRSTKLEDSAMYFCASRALRDNYGYTFGSGTRLTVV.

The chain couples TRBV3-1 to TRBJ2-4; TRBD1 agrees at 9 bases. TRBJ2-7 explains the end of the DNA better; the J call may be wrong. Germline assignment: CDR1 LGHDT and CDR2 YNNKEL (reference sequence). This CDR3 comprises 15 residues. CDR3 loop: CASSRRQGGSYEQYF. As DNA, the CDR3 is TGTGCCAGCAGCCGTCGACAGGGGGGGAGCTACGAGCAGTACTTC.

The gene calls are TRBV24-1 and TRBJ2-3, with unresolved D. V lost 1 base and J lost 7, with 5 bases in between. The CDR3 has 12 amino acids. Germline V gene data show CDR1 as KGHDR and CDR2 as SFDVKD. The CDR3: CATSDLGYTQYF. CDR3 DNA sequence: TGTGCCACCAGTGATTTAGGATATACGCAGTATTTT.

The table lists this clonotype with a few counts. The rearrangement links TRBV7-8 to TRBJ1-5; 7 bases align to TRBD1. The V and J ends lost 2 bases and 4 bases, in that order; junction bases with no gene match: 20. The CDR3 consists of 20 residues. Germline V gene data show CDR1 as SGHVS and CDR2 as FQNEAQ. The CDR3: CASSLRQGGDEYQENQPQHF. CDR3 sequence (DNA): TGTGCCAGCAGCTTACGGCAGGGGGGGGACGAGTATCAAGAAAATCAGCCCCAGCATTTT.

This chain links TRBV20-1 with TRBJ1-2; D gene ambiguous. The length of the CDR3 is 11 residues. Germline CDR1 reads DFQATT; CDR2 reads SNEGSKA (reference sequence). V was cut by 7 bases and J by 1 base, with 7 bases left in between. The chain's CDR3 is CSGSFNYGYTF. As DNA, the CDR3 is TGCAGTGGGTCCTTTAACTATGGCTACACCTTC.

The chain joins TRBV27 to TRBJ2-5; D not resolved. CDR3 size: 14 residues. V was cut by 3 bases and J by 5 bases, with 13 bases left in between. CDR1 MNHEY and CDR2 SMNVEV come from the germline V gene (reference sequence). The CDR3 DNA sequence: TGTGCCAGCAGTTTCCGGTGGGCATCGGAGACCCAGTACTTC. This encodes CASSFRWASETQYF.

In its sample, this clonotype was seen a few times. The CDR3 protein is CASSLSPGNNSPLHF. CDR3 coding DNA: TGTGCCAGCAGTTTATCGCCGGGGAATAATTCACCCCTCCACTTT. This sequence joins TRBV12-3 or TRBV12-4 and TRBJ1-6, with D unclear. Between the trimmed V and J ends, which lost 2 bases and 5 bases, there was a span of 10 bases. CDR3 length equals 15 residues.

The chain is built from TRBV7-8 and TRBJ2-7, with 8 positions matching TRBD1. Trimming cost V 2 bases and J 2 bases; bases outside gene matches: 8. The CDR3 contains 16 residues. The germline V gene has CDR1 SGHVS and CDR2 FQNEAQ. This chain's CDR3 is CASSLPRDRITYEQYF. As DNA, the CDR3 is TGTGCCAGCAGCTTACCCCGGGACAGGATAACCTACGAGCAGTACTTC.

The rearrangement uses TRBV24-1 and TRBJ2-6, with D perhaps matching TRBD1 or TRBD2 (5 bases each). The CDR3 spans 18 residues. V lost 0 bases and J lost 2, with 13 bases in between. Germline CDR1 KGHDR, CDR2 SFDVKD. This CDR3 is CATSDLGLRDPGANVLTF. As DNA, the CDR3 is TGTGCCACCAGTGATTTGGGCCTCAGGGACCCTGGGGCCAACGTCCTGACTTTC.